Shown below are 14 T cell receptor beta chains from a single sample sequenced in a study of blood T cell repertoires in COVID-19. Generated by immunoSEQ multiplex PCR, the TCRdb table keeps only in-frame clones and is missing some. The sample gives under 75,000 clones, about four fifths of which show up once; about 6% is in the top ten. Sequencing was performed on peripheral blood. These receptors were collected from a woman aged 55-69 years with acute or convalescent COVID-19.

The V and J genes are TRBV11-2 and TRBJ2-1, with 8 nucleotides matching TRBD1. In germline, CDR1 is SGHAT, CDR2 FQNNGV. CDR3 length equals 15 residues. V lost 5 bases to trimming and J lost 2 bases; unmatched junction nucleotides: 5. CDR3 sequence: CASSRTGGTYNEQFF. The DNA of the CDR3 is TGTGCCAGCAGCCGCACAGGGGGAACCTACAATGAGCAGTTCTTC.

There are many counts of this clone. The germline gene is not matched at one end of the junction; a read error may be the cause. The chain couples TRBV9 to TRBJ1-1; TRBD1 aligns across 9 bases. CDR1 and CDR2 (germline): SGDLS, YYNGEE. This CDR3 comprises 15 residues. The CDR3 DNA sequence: TGTGCCAGCAGCGTAGAGGGGACAGGGAACGCTGAAGCTTTCTTT. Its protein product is CASSVEGTGNAEAFF.

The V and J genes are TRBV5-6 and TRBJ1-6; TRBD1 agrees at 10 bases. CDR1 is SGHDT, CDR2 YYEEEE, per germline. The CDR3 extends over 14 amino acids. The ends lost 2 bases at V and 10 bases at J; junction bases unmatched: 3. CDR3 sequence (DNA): TGTGCCAGCAGCTTAGGGACAGGGGCATCACCCCTCCACTTT. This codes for CASSLGTGASPLHF. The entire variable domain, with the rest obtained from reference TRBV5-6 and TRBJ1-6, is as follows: DAGVTQSPTHLIKTRGQQVTLRCSPKSGHDTVSWYQQALGQGPQFIFQYYEEEERQRGNFPDRFSGHQFPNYSSELNVNALLLGDSALYLCASSLGTGASPLHFGNGTRLTVT.

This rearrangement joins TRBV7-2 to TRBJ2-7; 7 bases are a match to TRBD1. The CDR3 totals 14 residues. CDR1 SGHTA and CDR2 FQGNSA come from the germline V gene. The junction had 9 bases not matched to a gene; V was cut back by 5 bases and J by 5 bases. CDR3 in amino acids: CASSHYSGGNEQYF. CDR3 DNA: TGTGCCAGCAGCCATTACTCAGGGGGTAACGAGCAGTACTTC.

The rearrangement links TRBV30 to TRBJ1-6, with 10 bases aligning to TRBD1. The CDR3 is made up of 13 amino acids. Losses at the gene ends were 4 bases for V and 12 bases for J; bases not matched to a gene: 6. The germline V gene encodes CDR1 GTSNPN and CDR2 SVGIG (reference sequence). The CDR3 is CAWTPGQGQPLHF. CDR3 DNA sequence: TGTGCCTGGACACCGGGACAGGGGCAACCCCTCCACTTT.

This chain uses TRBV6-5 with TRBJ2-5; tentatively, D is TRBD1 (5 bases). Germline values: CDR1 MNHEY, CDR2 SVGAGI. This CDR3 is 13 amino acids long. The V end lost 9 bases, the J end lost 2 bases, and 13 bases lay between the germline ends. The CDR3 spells CASDSLRQETQYF. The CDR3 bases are TGTGCCAGTGACAGCCTTAGGCAAGAGACCCAGTACTTC.

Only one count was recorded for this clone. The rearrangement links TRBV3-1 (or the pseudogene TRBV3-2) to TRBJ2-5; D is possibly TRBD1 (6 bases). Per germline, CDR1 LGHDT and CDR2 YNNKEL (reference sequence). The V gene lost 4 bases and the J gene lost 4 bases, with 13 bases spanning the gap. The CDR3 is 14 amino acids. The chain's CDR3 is CASSLGAGVETQYF. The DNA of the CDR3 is TGTGCCAGCAGCCTGGGGGCCGGAGTAGAGACCCAGTACTTC.

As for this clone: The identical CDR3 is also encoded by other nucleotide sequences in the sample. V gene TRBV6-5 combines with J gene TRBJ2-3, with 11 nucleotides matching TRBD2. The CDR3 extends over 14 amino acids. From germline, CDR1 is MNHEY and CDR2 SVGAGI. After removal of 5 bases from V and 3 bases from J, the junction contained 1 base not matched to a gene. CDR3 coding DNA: TGTGCCAGCAGTCTAGCGGGGGGAACAGATACGCAGTATTTT. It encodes CASSLAGGTDTQYF.

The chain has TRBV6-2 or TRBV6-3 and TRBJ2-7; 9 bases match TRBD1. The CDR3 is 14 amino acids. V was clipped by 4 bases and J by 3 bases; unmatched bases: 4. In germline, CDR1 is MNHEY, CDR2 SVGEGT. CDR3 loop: CASSSTGGIYEQYF. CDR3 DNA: TGTGCCAGCAGTTCCACAGGGGGCATCTACGAGCAGTACTTC.

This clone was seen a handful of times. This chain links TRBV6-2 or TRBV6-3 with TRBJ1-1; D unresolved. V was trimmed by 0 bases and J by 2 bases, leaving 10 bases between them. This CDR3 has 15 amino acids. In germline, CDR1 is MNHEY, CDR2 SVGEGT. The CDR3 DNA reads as TGTGCCAGCAGTTACTCCATCGGAGGAAACACTGAAGCTTTCTTT. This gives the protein CASSYSIGGNTEAFF.

CDR3 bases: TGTGCCAGCAGCTTAGATCAATGGGGCAGGGTGTCCTCAGATACGCAGTATTTT. Its protein product is CASSLDQWGRVSSDTQYF. This rearrangement joins TRBV11-2 to TRBJ2-3; D is perhaps TRBD1 (5 bases). CDR1 and CDR2 (germline): SGHAT, FQNNGV. The length of the CDR3 is 18 residues. Trimming shortened V by 0 bases and J by 4 bases, and 20 bases separated the two germline ends.

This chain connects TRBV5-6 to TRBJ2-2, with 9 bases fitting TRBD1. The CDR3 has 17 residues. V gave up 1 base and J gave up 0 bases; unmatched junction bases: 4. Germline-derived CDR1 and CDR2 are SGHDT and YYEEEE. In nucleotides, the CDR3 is TGTGCCAGCAGCTTGAAATACAGGGGGCCGAACACCGGGGAGCTGTTTTTT. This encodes CASSLKYRGPNTGELFF.

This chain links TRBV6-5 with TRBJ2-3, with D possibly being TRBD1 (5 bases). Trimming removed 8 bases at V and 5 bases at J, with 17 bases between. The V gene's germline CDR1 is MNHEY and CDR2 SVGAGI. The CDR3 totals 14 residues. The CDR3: CASVLDNLIDTQYF. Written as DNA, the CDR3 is TGTGCCAGCGTCTTGGACAACCTCATAGATACGCAGTATTTT.

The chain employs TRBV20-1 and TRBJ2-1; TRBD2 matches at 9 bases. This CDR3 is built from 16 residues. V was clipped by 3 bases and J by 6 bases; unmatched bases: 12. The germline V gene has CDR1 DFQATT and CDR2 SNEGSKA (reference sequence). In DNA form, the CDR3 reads TGCAGTGCTAGTCAAGGCGCGGGACTAGCCTCCAATGAGCAGTTCTTC. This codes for CSASQGAGLASNEQFF.